This note documents a single T cell receptor (beta chain) sequence. With V trimmed by 3 bases and J by 0 bases, 4 bases remained unmatched. The CDR3 sequence is 16 residues long. Germline V lookup: CDR1 KGHDR, CDR2 SFDVKD. These data originate in a study of blood T cell repertoires in COVID-19. The wider study: T cells, B-cell-depleted T cells, or PBMCs provided the cDNA or gDNA that served as material.

Followed longitudinally, the Seattle patients had been enrolled during active infection. Profiling relied on immunoSEQ multiplex PCR, and the TCRdb table lists in-frame clones only, not all of them. The table includes over 35,000 clones, around nine tenths detected once. Material for sequencing was peripheral blood. The rearrangement links TRBV24-1 to TRBJ2-1, with 7 bases fitting TRBD1. This TCR came from a man aged 35 to 55 with COVID-19, enrolled during active disease. CDR3 residues: CATSDGTGASYNEQFF. CDR3 DNA: TGTGCCACCAGTGATGGCACAGGGGCCTCCTACAATGAGCAGTTCTTC.